These 17 T cell receptor beta chains originate from one sample sequenced in a study of blood T cell repertoires in COVID-19. The method was immunoSEQ multiplex PCR; TCRdb's version includes in-frame clones alone and lacks a portion of them. The repertoire holds 200,000 to 250,000 clones, with around 82% as singletons. The sample consisted of peripheral blood. Every receptor here comes from a woman older than 75 with acute or convalescent COVID-19.

The chain is built from TRBV19 and TRBJ1-1; D not resolved. With 7 bases removed from V and 1 base from J, the gap between germline ends came to 16 bases. Germline lookup yields CDR1 LNHDA and CDR2 SQIVND (reference sequence). The CDR3 has 15 residues. In DNA, the CDR3 is TGTGCCAGTAAGTTAGTGGAGCGGACGAACACTGAAGCTTTCTTT. It is translated as CASKLVERTNTEAFF.

V gene TRBV5-1 combines with J gene TRBJ2-3, with TRBD2 as a possible D gene (6 bases). This CDR3 has 15 amino acids. Trimming shortened V by 0 bases and J by 2 bases, and 10 bases separated the two germline ends. From germline, CDR1 is SGHRS and CDR2 YFSETQ. The DNA for the CDR3 is TGCGCCAGCAGCTTGGAGTTAGCGGTCACAGATACGCAGTATTTT. Its protein is CASSLELAVTDTQYF.

This sequence joins TRBV4-1 and TRBJ1-4, with D maybe TRBD1 (6 bases). Germline V gene lookup returns CDR1 MGHRA and CDR2 YSYEKL. Trimming shortened V by 0 bases and J by 8 bases, and 13 bases separated the two germline ends. The CDR3 length is 15 residues. CDR3 region: CASSQDFQGLEKLFF. The CDR3 bases are TGCGCCAGCAGCCAAGATTTCCAGGGGTTGGAAAAACTGTTTTTT.

This clone was counted a single time. The chain carries TRBV7-9 and TRBJ1-1, with unresolved D. Germline CDR1 SEHNR, CDR2 FQNEAQ (reference sequence). Trimming took 2 bases from V and 0 from J, leaving 7 bases between them. The CDR3 spans 14 residues. Here the CDR3 reads CASSLSQLNTEAFF. The CDR3 region has the DNA TGTGCCAGCAGCTTATCACAGTTGAACACTGAAGCTTTCTTT.

This clone was seen more than once but under ten times. V is TRBV5-1 and J is TRBJ2-1; 10 positions match TRBD1. The CDR3 is 15 amino acids. The germline V gene encodes CDR1 SGHRS and CDR2 YFSETQ. The junction had 2 bases not matched to a gene; V was cut back by 0 bases and J by 5 bases. CDR3 bases: TGCGCCAGCAGCTTGGGGGGACAGGGGAACAATGAGCAGTTCTTC. Its protein product is CASSLGGQGNNEQFF.

V and J are TRBV7-7 and TRBJ2-7, with D maybe TRBD2 (5 bases). Between the trimmed V and J ends, which lost 5 bases and 3 bases, there was a span of 17 bases. The length of the CDR3 is 15 residues. Germline-derived CDR1 and CDR2 are SSHAT and FNYEAQ (reference sequence). CDR3 DNA sequence: TGTGCCAGCAGCCCTGGACGGGTTGACTACTACGAGCAGTACTTC. Translation: CASSPGRVDYYEQYF.

The V call is TRBV7-3, the J call TRBJ2-3; tentative D call: TRBD2 (6 bases). CDR1 is SGHTA, CDR2 FQGTGA, per germline. The V end lost 6 bases, the J end lost 2 bases, and 12 bases lay between the germline ends. This CDR3 is built from 14 residues. CDR3 sequence reads: CASRFPGVTDTQYF. CDR3 sequence (DNA): TGTGCCAGCAGGTTTCCGGGAGTCACAGATACGCAGTATTTT.

V and J are TRBV7-2 and TRBJ1-1, with 7 bases that match TRBD1. Per the germline V gene, CDR1 is SGHTA and CDR2 is FQGNSA. V was pared by 6 bases and J by 2 bases, with 12 bases of the junction left unmatched. This CDR3 spans 16 amino acids. The CDR3 DNA reads TGTGCCAGCAGATTACAGGGGACATCGGTTAACACTGAAGCTTTCTTT. It yields the protein CASRLQGTSVNTEAFF.

This clone appeared once. J is TRBJ2-3 and V is TRBV24-1; 9 bases match TRBD2. This CDR3 comprises 16 residues. Trimming took 3 bases from V and 1 from J; bases not matched to a gene: 4. CDR1 KGHDR and CDR2 SFDVKD come from the germline V gene. In DNA form, the CDR3 reads TGTGCCACCAGTGATGTGGGCGGGGGGGGCACAGATACGCAGTATTTT. Its protein product is CATSDVGGGGTDTQYF.

This chain joins TRBV28 and TRBJ1-2; the match to TRBD1 covers 8 bases. The CDR3 contains 12 residues. V dropped 5 bases and J dropped 8; count of bases not matched to a gene: 4. CDR1 and CDR2 from the germline V gene are MDHEN and SYDVKM. CDR3 sequence reads: CASSQTGVGYTF. CDR3 DNA: TGTGCCAGCAGTCAGACAGGGGTAGGCTACACCTTC.

V usage is TRBV7-2 and J usage is TRBJ2-5; 9 bases match TRBD2. The CDR3 length is 15 residues. V lost 5 bases and J lost 2; bases outside the gene matches: 6. Looked up from germline, CDR1 is SGHTA and CDR2 is FQGNSA. The CDR3 spells CASSRLADRQETQYF. In DNA, the CDR3 is TGTGCCAGCAGCAGACTAGCGGACAGGCAAGAGACCCAGTACTTC.

The V gene is TRBV3-1 (or the pseudogene TRBV3-2), the J gene TRBJ1-6, with a weak D call TRBD1 (6 bases). The CDR3 has 14 amino acids. Deletions cut 8 bases from V and 7 bases from J, with 15 bases between. Looked up from germline, CDR1 is LGHDT and CDR2 is YNNKEL (reference sequence). CDR3 nucleotides: TGTGCCAGCGGGTGGACAGCCACCAATTCACCCCTCCACTTT. Its translation is CASGWTATNSPLHF.

The V call is TRBV9, the J call TRBJ2-3; the match to TRBD2 covers 9 bases. Germline CDR1 is SGDLS and CDR2 is YYNGEE. Trimming removed 3 bases from V and 2 bases from J; junction bases left unmatched: 4. The CDR3 is made up of 15 amino acids. CDR3 sequence: CASSATSGYTDTQYF. CDR3 sequence (DNA): TGTGCCAGCAGCGCGACTAGCGGTTACACAGATACGCAGTATTTT.

This clone was found a few times. J is TRBJ1-4 and V is TRBV20-1; D not resolved. Germline loops: CDR1 DFQATT, CDR2 SNEGSKA (reference sequence). V lost 3 bases and J 14 bases, leaving 13 bases between the germline ends. There are 11 residues in the CDR3. CDR3 sequence reads: CSASAPEGLFF. For the CDR3, the DNA is TGCAGTGCTAGCGCTCCGGAGGGTCTGTTTTTT.

DNA of the CDR3: TGCAGCGTTCACGACAGGGAGTGGGGCTACACCTTC. It yields the protein CSVHDREWGYTF. The chain carries TRBV29-1 and TRBJ1-2; 7 bases are shared with TRBD1. J lost 8 bases, V lost 5 bases, and 8 bases had no gene match. The CDR3 has 12 amino acids. The germline V gene encodes CDR1 SQVTM and CDR2 ANQGSEA.

This chain links TRBV19 with TRBJ1-1, with 9 bases identical to TRBD1. The CDR3 has 14 residues. V lost 6 bases and J lost 6; bases outside the gene matches: 8. Germline V gives CDR1 LNHDA, CDR2 SQIVND (reference sequence). For the CDR3, the DNA is TGTGCCAGTAGGCGGGACAGGGTAGAAGCTGAAGCTTTCTTT. Protein sequence: CASRRDRVEAEAFF. Supplemented by reference TRBV19 and TRBJ1-1, the full variable domain reads DGGITQSPKYLFRKEGQNVTLSCEQNLNHDAMYWYRQDPGQGLRLIYYSQIVNDFQKGDIAEGYSVSREKKESFPLTVTSAQKNPTAFYLCASRRDRVEAEAFFGQGTRLTVV.

The gene calls are TRBV19 and TRBJ1-5; 8 bases line up with TRBD1. Trimming removed 5 bases from V and 3 bases from J; junction bases left unmatched: 12. CDR3 length equals 17 residues. Germline CDR1 and CDR2: LNHDA and SQIVND (reference sequence). CDR3 in DNA: TGTGCCAGTAGTCTCCATCAGGGGGCCGACCTCAATCAGCCCCAGCATTTT. It specifies CASSLHQGADLNQPQHF.